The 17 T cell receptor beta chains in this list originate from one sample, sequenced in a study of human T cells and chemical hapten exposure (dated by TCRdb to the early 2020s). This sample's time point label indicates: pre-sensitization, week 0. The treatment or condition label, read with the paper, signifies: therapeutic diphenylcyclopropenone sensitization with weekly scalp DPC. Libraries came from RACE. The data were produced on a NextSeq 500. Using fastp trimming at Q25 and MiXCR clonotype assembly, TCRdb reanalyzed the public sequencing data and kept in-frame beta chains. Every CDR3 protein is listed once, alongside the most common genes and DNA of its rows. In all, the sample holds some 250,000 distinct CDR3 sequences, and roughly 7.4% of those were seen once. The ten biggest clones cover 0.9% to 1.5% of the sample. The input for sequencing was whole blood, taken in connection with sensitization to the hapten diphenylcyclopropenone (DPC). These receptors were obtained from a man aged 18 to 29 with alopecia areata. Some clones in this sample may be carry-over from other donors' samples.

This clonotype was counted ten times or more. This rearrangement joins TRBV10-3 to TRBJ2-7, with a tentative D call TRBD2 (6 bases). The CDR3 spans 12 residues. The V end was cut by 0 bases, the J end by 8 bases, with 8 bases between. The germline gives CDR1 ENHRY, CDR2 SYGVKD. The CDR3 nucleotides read TGTGCCATCAGTGAGTCGGCGGGAAAGCAGTACTTC. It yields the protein CAISESAGKQYF.

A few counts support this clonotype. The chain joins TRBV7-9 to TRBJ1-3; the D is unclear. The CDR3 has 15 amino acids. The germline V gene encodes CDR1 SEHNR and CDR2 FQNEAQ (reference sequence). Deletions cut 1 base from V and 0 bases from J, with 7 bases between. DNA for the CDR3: TGTGCCAGCAGCTTAGGGGCGTACTCTGGAAACACCATATATTTT. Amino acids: CASSLGAYSGNTIYF.

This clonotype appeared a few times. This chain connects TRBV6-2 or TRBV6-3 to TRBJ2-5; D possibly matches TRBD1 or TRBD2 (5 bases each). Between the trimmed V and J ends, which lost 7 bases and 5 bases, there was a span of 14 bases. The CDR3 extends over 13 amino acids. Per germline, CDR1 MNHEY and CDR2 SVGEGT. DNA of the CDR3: TGTGCCAGCATCCACGGGGCGATGGAGACCCAGTACTTC. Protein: CASIHGAMETQYF.

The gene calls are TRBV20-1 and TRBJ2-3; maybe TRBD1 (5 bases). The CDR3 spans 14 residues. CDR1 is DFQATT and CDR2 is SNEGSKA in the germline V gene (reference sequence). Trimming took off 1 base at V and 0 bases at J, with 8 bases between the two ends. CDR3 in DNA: TGCAGTGCTAGAGGGGGCTATAGCACAGATACGCAGTATTTT. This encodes CSARGGYSTDTQYF.

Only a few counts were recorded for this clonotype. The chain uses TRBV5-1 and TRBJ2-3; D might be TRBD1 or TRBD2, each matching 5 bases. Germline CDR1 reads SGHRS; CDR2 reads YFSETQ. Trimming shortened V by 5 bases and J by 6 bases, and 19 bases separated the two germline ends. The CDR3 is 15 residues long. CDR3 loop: CASRFLDSRGDTQYF. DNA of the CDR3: TGCGCCAGCAGGTTTCTCGACAGCCGAGGGGATACGCAGTATTTT.

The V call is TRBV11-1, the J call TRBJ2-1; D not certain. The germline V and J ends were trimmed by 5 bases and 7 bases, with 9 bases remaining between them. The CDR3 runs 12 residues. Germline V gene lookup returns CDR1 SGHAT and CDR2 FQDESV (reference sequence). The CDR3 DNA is TGTGCCAGCAGCCTAAACGAGAATGAGCAGTTCTTC. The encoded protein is CASSLNENEQFF.

The CDR3 region is CARRGGRSYEQYV. DNA of the CDR3: TGTGCAAGGCGCGGAGGAAGGTCCTACGAGCAGTACGTC. This chain links TRBV12-2 with TRBJ2-7; TRBD2, the D gene given by the table, was not confirmed from the DNA. TRBV12-2 is noted as a pseudogene. The CDR3 length is 13 residues.

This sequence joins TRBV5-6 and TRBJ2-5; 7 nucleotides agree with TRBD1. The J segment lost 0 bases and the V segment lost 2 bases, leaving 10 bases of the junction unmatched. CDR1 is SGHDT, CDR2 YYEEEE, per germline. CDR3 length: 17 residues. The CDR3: CASSFNRRTGNQETQYF. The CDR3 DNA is TGTGCCAGCAGCTTCAACCGCCGGACAGGCAACCAAGAGACCCAGTACTTC. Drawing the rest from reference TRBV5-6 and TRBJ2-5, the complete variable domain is DAGVTQSPTHLIKTRGQQVTLRCSPKSGHDTVSWYQQALGQGPQFIFQYYEEEERQRGNFPDRFSGHQFPNYSSELNVNALLLGDSALYLCASSFNRRTGNQETQYFGPGTRLLVL.

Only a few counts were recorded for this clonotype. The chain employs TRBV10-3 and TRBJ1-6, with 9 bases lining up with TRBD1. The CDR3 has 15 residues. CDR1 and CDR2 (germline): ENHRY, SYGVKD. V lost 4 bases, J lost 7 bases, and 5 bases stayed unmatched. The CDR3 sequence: CAISGGQGGNSPLHF. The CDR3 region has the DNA TGTGCCATCAGTGGGGGACAGGGCGGGAATTCACCCCTCCACTTT.

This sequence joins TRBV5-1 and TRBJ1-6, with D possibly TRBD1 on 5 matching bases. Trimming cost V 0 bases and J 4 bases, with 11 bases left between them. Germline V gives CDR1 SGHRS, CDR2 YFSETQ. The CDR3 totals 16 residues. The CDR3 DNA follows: TGCGCCAGCAGCTTGGCCGGGACCCCTTATAATTCACCCCTCCACTTT. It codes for CASSLAGTPYNSPLHF.

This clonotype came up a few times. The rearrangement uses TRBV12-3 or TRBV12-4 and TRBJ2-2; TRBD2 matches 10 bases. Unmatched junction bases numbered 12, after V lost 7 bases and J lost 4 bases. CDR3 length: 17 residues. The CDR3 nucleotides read TGTGCCAGCACCAAGGGTAGCGGGGGGATTTCCACCGGGGAGCTGTTTTTT. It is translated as CASTKGSGGISTGELFF.

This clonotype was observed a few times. The CDR3 DNA reads as TGTGCCAGCAGCGTAGACCCGCTCCCTGGGCGCGGCTATGGCTACACCTTC. Its translation is CASSVDPLPGRGYGYTF. V and J are TRBV9 and TRBJ1-2, with D unclear. Germline V gives CDR1 SGDLS, CDR2 YYNGEE. This CDR3 spans 17 amino acids. Deletions cut 0 bases from V and 4 bases from J, with 19 bases between.

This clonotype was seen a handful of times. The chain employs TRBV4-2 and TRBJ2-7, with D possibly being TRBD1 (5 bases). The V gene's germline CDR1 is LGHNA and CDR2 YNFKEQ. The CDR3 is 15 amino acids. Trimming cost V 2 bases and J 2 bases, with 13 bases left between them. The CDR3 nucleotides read TGTGCCAGCAGCCAACTTGAAGACAGAGCCTACGAGCAGTACTTC. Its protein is CASSQLEDRAYEQYF.

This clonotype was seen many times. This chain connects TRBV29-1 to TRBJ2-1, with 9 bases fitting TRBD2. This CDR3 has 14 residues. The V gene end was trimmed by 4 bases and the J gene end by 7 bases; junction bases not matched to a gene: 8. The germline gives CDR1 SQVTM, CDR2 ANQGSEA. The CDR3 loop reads CSVGWRGGHNEQFF. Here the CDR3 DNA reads TGCAGCGTTGGATGGCGGGGGGGCCATAATGAGCAGTTCTTC.

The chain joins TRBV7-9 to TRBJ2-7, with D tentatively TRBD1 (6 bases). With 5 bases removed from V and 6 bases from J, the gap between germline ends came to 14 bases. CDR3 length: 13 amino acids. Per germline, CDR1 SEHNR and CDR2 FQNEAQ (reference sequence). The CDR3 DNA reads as TGTGCCAGCAGCCCAACAGGGATAGGCGAGCAGTACGTC. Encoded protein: CASSPTGIGEQYV.

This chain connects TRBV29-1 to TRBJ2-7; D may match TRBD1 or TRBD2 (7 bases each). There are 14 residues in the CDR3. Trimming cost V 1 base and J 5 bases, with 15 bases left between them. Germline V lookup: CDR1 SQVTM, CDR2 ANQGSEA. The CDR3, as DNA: TGCAGCGTTGAAGGTGGGAGGGGGCCTGACGAGCAGTACTTC. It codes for CSVEGGRGPDEQYF.

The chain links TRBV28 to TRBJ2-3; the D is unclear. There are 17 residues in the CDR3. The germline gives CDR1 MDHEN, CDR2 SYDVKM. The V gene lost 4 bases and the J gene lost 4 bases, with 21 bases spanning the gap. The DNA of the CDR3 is TGTGCCAGCAGTTCGGTTTGGGAACCCAAGGTGTCAGATACGCAGTATTTT. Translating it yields CASSSVWEPKVSDTQYF.